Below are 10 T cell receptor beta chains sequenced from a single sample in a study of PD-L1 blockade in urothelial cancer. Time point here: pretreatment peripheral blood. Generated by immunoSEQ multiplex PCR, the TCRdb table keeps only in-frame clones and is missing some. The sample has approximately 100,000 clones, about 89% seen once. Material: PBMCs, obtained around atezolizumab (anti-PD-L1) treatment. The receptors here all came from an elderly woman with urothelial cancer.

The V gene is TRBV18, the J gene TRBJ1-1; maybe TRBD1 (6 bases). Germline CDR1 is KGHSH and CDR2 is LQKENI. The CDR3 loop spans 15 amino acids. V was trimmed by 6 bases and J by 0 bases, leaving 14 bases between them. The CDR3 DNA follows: TGTGCCAGCTCTCAAGGGGGGGTCTTGAACACTGAAGCTTTCTTT. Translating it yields CASSQGGVLNTEAFF.

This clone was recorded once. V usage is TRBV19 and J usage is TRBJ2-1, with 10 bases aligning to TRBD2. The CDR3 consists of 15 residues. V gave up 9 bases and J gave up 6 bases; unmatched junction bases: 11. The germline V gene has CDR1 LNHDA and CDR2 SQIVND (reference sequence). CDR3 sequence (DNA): TGTGCCAGCACTGTGAGCGGGAGGGCCTCCAATGAGCAGTTCTTC. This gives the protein CASTVSGRASNEQFF.

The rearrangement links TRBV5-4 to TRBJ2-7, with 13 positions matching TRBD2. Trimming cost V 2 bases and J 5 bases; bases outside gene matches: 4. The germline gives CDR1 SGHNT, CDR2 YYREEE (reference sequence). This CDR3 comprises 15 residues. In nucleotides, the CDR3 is TGTGCCAGCAGCTTAGGGACTAGCGGGACGGACGAGCAGTACTTC. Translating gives CASSLGTSGTDEQYF.

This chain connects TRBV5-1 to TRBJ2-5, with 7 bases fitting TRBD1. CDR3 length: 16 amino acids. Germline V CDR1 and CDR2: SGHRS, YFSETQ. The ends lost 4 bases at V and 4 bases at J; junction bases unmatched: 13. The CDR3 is CASSMTAQQGRETQYF. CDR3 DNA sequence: TGCGCCAGCAGCATGACAGCCCAACAGGGGCGAGAGACCCAGTACTTC.

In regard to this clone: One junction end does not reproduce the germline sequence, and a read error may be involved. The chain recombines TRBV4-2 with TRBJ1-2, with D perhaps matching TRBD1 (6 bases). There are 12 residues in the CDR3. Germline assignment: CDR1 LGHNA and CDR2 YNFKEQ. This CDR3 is CASSQGGPTTYF. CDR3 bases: TGTGCCAGCAGCCAAGGGGGGCCCACAACGTACTTC.

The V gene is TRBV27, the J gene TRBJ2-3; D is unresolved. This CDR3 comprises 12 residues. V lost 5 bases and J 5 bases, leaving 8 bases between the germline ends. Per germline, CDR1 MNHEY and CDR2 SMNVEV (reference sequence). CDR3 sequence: CASSPFGDTQYF. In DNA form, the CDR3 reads TGTGCCAGCAGTCCTTTCGGAGATACGCAGTATTTT.

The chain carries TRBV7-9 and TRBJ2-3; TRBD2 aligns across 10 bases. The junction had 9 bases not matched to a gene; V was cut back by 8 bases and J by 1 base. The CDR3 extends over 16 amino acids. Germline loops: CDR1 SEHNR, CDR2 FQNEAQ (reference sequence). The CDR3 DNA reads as TGTGCCAGCCGGGGTCTAGCGGGAGCGGGCACAGATACGCAGTATTTT. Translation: CASRGLAGAGTDTQYF.

The CDR3 DNA is TGTGCCAGCAGTGAAGCTAGGGGCTCTGGAAACACCATATATTTT. It yields the protein CASSEARGSGNTIYF. The rearrangement links TRBV2 to TRBJ1-3; perhaps TRBD1 as D (5 bases). V dropped 0 bases and J dropped 0 bases, with 6 bases sitting between them. Germline V gene sequence: CDR1 SNHLY, CDR2 FYNNEI. The CDR3 consists of 15 residues.

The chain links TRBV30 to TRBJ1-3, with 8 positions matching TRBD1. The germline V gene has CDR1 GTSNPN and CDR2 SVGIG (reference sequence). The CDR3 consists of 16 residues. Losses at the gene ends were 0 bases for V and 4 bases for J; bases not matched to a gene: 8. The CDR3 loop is CAWSVRTGTGGNTIYF. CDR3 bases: TGTGCCTGGAGTGTAAGGACAGGGACTGGAGGAAACACCATATATTTT.

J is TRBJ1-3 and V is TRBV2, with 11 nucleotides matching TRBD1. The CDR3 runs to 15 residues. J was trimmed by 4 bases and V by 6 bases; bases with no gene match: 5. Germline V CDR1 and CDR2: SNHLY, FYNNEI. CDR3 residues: CASSRGQGGGNTIYF. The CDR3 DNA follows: TGTGCCAGCAGCCGGGGACAGGGGGGAGGAAACACCATATATTTT.